What follows are 4 T cell receptor beta chains derived from one specimen sequenced in a study of shared clonotypes between healthy human individuals. TCRdb keeps only in-frame clones here, not all; method: immunoSEQ multiplex PCR. Among some 2 million clones listed, about 94% were seen once. Cells designated naive CD8 were CD45RO-negative and were positively selected for CCR7, with terminally differentiated effector memory CD45RA+ cells excluded. The specimen sequenced was naive CD8+ T cells sorted from blood. These TCRs come from a man between 18 and 29 years old in good health.

This chain joins TRBV4-1 and TRBJ1-1, with unresolved D. CDR3 length: 13 amino acids. The germline CDR1 and CDR2 sequences are MGHRA and YSYEKL. V lost 4 bases, J lost 5 bases, and 11 bases lay in between. CDR3 residues: CASSLGFGTEAFF. CDR3 DNA sequence: TGCGCCAGCAGCCTTGGATTTGGAACTGAAGCTTTCTTT.

This chain links TRBV10-3 with TRBJ2-3; D remains ambiguous. CDR1 and CDR2 from the germline V gene are ENHRY and SYGVKD. V lost 6 bases and J lost 5, with 12 bases in between. The length of the CDR3 is 13 residues. In nucleotides, the CDR3 is TGTGCCATCAGGGTTAATGGATTAGATACGCAGTATTTT. This encodes CAIRVNGLDTQYF.

The V and J genes are TRBV5-8 and TRBJ2-2; TRBD2 is a possible D gene (6 bases). CDR1 and CDR2 from the germline V gene are SGHTS and YDEGEE. V dropped 10 bases and J dropped 4 bases, with 11 bases sitting between them. CDR3 length equals 12 residues. CDR3 DNA sequence: TGTGCCGCCGCCGGGGGCACCGGGGAGCTGTTTTTT. Amino acid sequence: CAAAGGTGELFF.

This clone has a single count. The chain joins TRBV27 to TRBJ1-6; TRBD1 aligns across 8 bases. The V gene's germline CDR1 is MNHEY and CDR2 SMNVEV (reference sequence). The CDR3 is 16 residues long. Trimming removed 2 bases from V and 7 bases from J; junction bases left unmatched: 7. The CDR3 loop reads CASSLGTGLANSPLHF. CDR3 nucleotide sequence: TGTGCCAGCAGTTTAGGGACAGGTCTTGCGAATTCACCCCTCCACTTT.